Listed here are 3 T cell receptor beta chains from one sample, sequenced in a study of blood T cell repertoires in COVID-19 (dated by TCRdb to 2020 to 2021). The library came from the immunoSEQ multiplex PCR assay. TCRdb stores this immuneACCESS table with in-frame sequences only. Part of the clones is absent; in the studies checked, under half of the shortfall reflects unresolved V genes, and no reason is known for the rest. The sample has more than 95,000 clones on record, roughly 81% of them singletons. Roughly 10% of the sample is held by the ten biggest clonotypes. The sequenced sample consisted of peripheral blood. The receptors were sampled from a woman between 65 and 79 years old with acute or convalescent COVID-19.

Remarks on this clone: The same CDR3 can be traced to other DNA sequences in this sample. The V and J genes are TRBV18 and TRBJ1-1; unclear D gene. CDR3 size: 12 residues. Germline CDR1 KGHSH, CDR2 LQKENI. V was pared by 3 bases and J by 4 bases, with 6 bases between. The CDR3 DNA is TGTGCCAGCTCACCTCTAAGCACTGAAGCTTTCTTT. This translates into CASSPLSTEAFF. Full variable domain (missing parts from reference TRBV18 and TRBJ1-1): NAGVMQNPRHLVRRRGQEARLRCSPMKGHSHVYWYRQLPEEGLKFMVYLQKENIIDESGMPKERFSAEFPKEGPSILRIQQVVRGDSAAYFCASSPLSTEAFFGQGTRLTVV.

J is TRBJ2-1 and V is TRBV5-1, with 11 positions matching TRBD2. This CDR3 region has 15 residues. V was clipped by 4 bases and J by 5 bases; unmatched bases: 5. Germline V gives CDR1 SGHRS, CDR2 YFSETQ. The CDR3 bases are TGCGCCAGCAGCCAACTAGCGGGAGTGAACAATGAGCAGTTCTTC. As protein: CASSQLAGVNNEQFF.

The V and J genes are TRBV10-3 and TRBJ1-5; no clear D. Trimming took off 2 bases at V and 8 bases at J, with 10 bases between the two ends. The CDR3 extends over 13 amino acids. In germline, CDR1 is ENHRY, CDR2 SYGVKD. CDR3 sequence (DNA): TGTGCCATCAGTGAGGTTATGGGCGAGCCCCAGCATTTT. Amino acids: CAISEVMGEPQHF.